The 12 T cell receptor beta chains below all came from one sample that was sequenced in a study of beta chain features in type 1 diabetes. For these TCRs, the target antigens are not known. Expressed TCRB transcripts were sequenced, since all the RNA that had been isolated was reverse transcribed. TCRdb keeps only in-frame clones here, not all; method: immunoSEQ multiplex PCR. The sample contains around 140,000 clones, around 8.8% of which appear only once. Whole-study findings and limits: Shorter TCRB CDR3s, moderately but significantly so, were found in Type 1 diabetes patients in all four CD4+ subsets.

The source material was central memory CD4+ T cells from blood. The receptors shown here come from a man younger than 40 with type 1 diabetes.

The chain carries TRBV30 and TRBJ2-2; 7 bases are a match to TRBD1. The ends lost 1 base at V and 5 bases at J; junction bases unmatched: 10. Per the germline V gene, CDR1 is GTSNPN and CDR2 is SVGIG (reference sequence). There are 16 residues in the CDR3. The CDR3 DNA is TGTGCCTGGAGTGGGGGGACAGCCGCTACTACCGGGGAGCTGTTTTTT. As protein: CAWSGGTAATTGELFF.

This clone has more than one count but fewer than ten. This chain links TRBV15 with TRBJ2-7, with 8 bases fitting TRBD2. Germline CDR1 is LNHNV and CDR2 is YYDKDF (reference sequence). There are 15 residues in the CDR3. With V trimmed by 0 bases and J by 2 bases, 3 bases remained unmatched. The CDR3 region has the DNA TGTGCCACCAGCAGAGATACTAGCGGTACCTACGAGCAGTACTTC. It encodes CATSRDTSGTYEQYF.

This clone was counted at least ten times. V gene TRBV5-1 combines with J gene TRBJ2-2, with TRBD1 matching over 7 bases. The ends lost 1 base at V and 5 bases at J; junction bases unmatched: 5. Germline V gene lookup returns CDR1 SGHRS and CDR2 YFSETQ. This CDR3 is 15 amino acids long. CDR3 nucleotide sequence: TGCGCCAGCAGCTTGATACCGGGACAGACCGGGGAGCTGTTTTTT. This gives the protein CASSLIPGQTGELFF.

This clone was counted only a few times. The gene calls are TRBV25-1 and TRBJ2-7, with TRBD1 identical over 9 bases. Germline CDR1 is MGHDK and CDR2 is SYGVNS. The junction had 8 bases not matched to a gene; V was cut back by 3 bases and J by 5 bases. This CDR3 is 15 amino acids long. The CDR3 DNA is TGTGCCAGCAGTGAGCACGGGACAGGGATGAACGAGCAGTACTTC. This translates into CASSEHGTGMNEQYF.

This clone was seen a handful of times. The same CDR3 arises from other DNA sequences in this sample as well. This chain links TRBV7-2 with TRBJ1-4, with D tentatively TRBD1 (5 bases). The CDR3 totals 13 residues. The V end lost 2 bases, the J end lost 8 bases, and 9 bases lay between the germline ends. Germline V gene sequence: CDR1 SGHTA, CDR2 FQGNSA. The CDR3 region has the DNA TGTGCCAGCAGCTTAAGGGGTGGGGAAAAACTGTTTTTT. Protein: CASSLRGGEKLFF.

In its sample, this clone was seen a few times. The chain employs TRBV4-2 and TRBJ1-2; weak D call: TRBD1 (5 bases). Deletions cut 0 bases from V and 5 bases from J, with 16 bases between. The CDR3 runs to 16 residues. Germline V lookup: CDR1 LGHNA, CDR2 YNFKEQ. CDR3: CASSQDPGKSPYGYTF. CDR3 in DNA: TGTGCCAGCAGCCAAGACCCAGGGAAATCCCCATATGGCTACACCTTC.

This clone was seen more than once but under ten times. The chain joins TRBV18 to TRBJ2-3; 7 nucleotides align to TRBD2. V dropped 4 bases and J dropped 8; count of bases not matched to a gene: 12. CDR1 is KGHSH, CDR2 LQKENI, per germline. This CDR3 is 15 amino acids long. The CDR3 here is CASSLGLPPGGTQYF. The CDR3 DNA follows: TGTGCCAGCTCACTCGGACTGCCACCGGGAGGTACGCAGTATTTT. Filled out from reference TRBV18 and TRBJ2-3, the complete variable domain reads NAGVMQNPRHLVRRRGQEARLRCSPMKGHSHVYWYRQLPEEGLKFMVYLQKENIIDESGMPKERFSAEFPKEGPSILRIQQVVRGDSAAYFCASSLGLPPGGTQYFGPGTRLTVL.

The genes are TRBV6-1 and TRBJ1-2, with D perhaps matching TRBD1 (5 bases). CDR1 MNHNS and CDR2 SASEGT come from the germline V gene. The CDR3 is made up of 14 amino acids. Trimming cost V 2 bases and J 4 bases, with 11 bases left between them. Here the CDR3 DNA reads TGTGCCAGCAGTGAACAGCCAGGGCCCTATGGCTACACCTTC. Protein: CASSEQPGPYGYTF.

This clone was seen only a few times. The rearrangement joins TRBV27 to TRBJ2-6; D is possibly TRBD1 (7 bases). The CDR3 runs 17 residues. V lost 6 bases to trimming and J lost 1 base, with 16 bases between them. Germline values: CDR1 MNHEY, CDR2 SMNVEV (reference sequence). For the CDR3, the DNA is TGTGCCAGCAGCCGGGGGAGGACAGGATCTGGGGCCAACGTCCTGACTTTC. This encodes CASSRGRTGSGANVLTF.

In this sample, this clone turned up many times. The chain is built from TRBV7-9 and TRBJ2-2; unclear D gene. Trimming stripped 6 bases from V and 0 bases from J, with 11 bases between. CDR3 length: 15 residues. The germline V gene has CDR1 SEHNR and CDR2 FQNEAQ (reference sequence). In DNA, the CDR3 is TGTGCCAGCAGAGGAGAGAGCTCGAACACCGGGGAGCTGTTTTTT. This codes for CASRGESSNTGELFF.

The chain joins TRBV7-9 to TRBJ1-6; 7 bases line up with TRBD1. The ends lost 5 bases at V and 14 bases at J; junction bases unmatched: 12. CDR3 length: 14 residues. CDR1 and CDR2 (germline): SEHNR, FQNEAQ (reference sequence). In DNA, the CDR3 is TGTGCCAGCAGCCCGGGACAGTCTCATATAGCCCTCCACTTT. Amino acids: CASSPGQSHIALHF.

This clone came up a few times. The V gene is TRBV19, the J gene TRBJ2-1, with D possibly matching TRBD1 (6 bases). The V and J ends lost 4 bases and 6 bases respectively, with 13 bases between them. The germline CDR1 and CDR2 sequences are LNHDA and SQIVND (reference sequence). The CDR3 consists of 14 residues. The CDR3 sequence: CASSTTRDTNEQFF. CDR3 in DNA: TGTGCCAGTAGTACCACCCGGGACACCAATGAGCAGTTCTTC.